One sample yielded the 25 T cell receptor beta chains listed below, sequenced in a study of blood T cells in healthy people across ages. Using a J-beta primer mix together with a sample-barcoded 5' primer, a second PCR was run for roughly 6 to 11 cycles. TCRdb reprocessed the 5' RACE reads via MiXCR and lists one record per CDR3 protein. The table includes around 650,000 distinct CDR3 sequences, roughly two fifths detected once. Sequences were obtained from blood. All receptors come from an older man in good health.

A word on this clonotype: A much larger clone lies one base from this, so it may be a read error. This chain links TRBV6-2 or TRBV6-3 with TRBJ2-1, with D uncertain. Germline lookup yields CDR1 MNHEY and CDR2 SVGEGT. CDR3 length: 11 residues. The CDR3 sequence is CAGSSRVEQFF. The CDR3 nucleotides read TGTGCCGGCAGTTCTAGAGTTGAGCAGTTCTTC.

This clonotype was counted between two and nine times. This chain links TRBV5-1 with TRBJ2-1; no clear D. Germline values: CDR1 SGHRS, CDR2 YFSETQ. The CDR3 contains 15 residues. Trimming pared 4 bases from V and 0 bases from J, leaving 11 bases between. The CDR3 DNA follows: TGCGCCAGCAGCCTAAACGGGTTCTCCTACAATGAGCAGTTCTTC. Amino acid sequence: CASSLNGFSYNEQFF.

A remark on this clonotype: A read error may explain this, as a much larger clone is one base away. V gene TRBV11-3 combines with J gene TRBJ2-1; D perhaps matches TRBD2 (5 bases). The end of the DNA fits TRBJ2-7 better, so the J call may be wrong. CDR3 length: 14 amino acids. CDR1 is SGHNT and CDR2 is YENEEA in the germline V gene. CDR3 in amino acids: CASKVGESNNEQYF. CDR3 DNA sequence: TGTGCCAGCAAAGTGGGAGAGAGTAACAATGAGCAGTACTTC.

This clonotype was counted between two and nine times. The chain couples TRBV6-2 or TRBV6-3 to TRBJ2-7; D is perhaps TRBD1 (6 bases). The CDR3 runs 14 residues. The V and J ends lost 5 bases and 0 bases respectively, with 11 bases between them. Germline lookup yields CDR1 MNHEY and CDR2 SVGEGT. CDR3 sequence: CASSRRDNSYEQYF. The CDR3 region has the DNA TGTGCCAGCAGTCGCCGGGACAACTCCTACGAGCAGTACTTC.

The chain carries TRBV24-1 and TRBJ2-4; D possibly corresponds to TRBD2 (6 bases). V lost 9 bases to trimming and J lost 13 bases, with 24 bases between them. Germline-derived CDR1 and CDR2 are KGHDR and SFDVKD. There are 14 residues in the CDR3. The DNA of the CDR3 is TGTGCCACCGATGGAGGGAATTACTACAATGAGCAGTACTTC. This encodes CATDGGNYYNEQYF.

This clonotype was picked up many times. The chain is built from TRBV6-5 and TRBJ1-1, with a tentative D call TRBD1 (6 bases). V shed 7 bases and J shed 11 bases, with 14 bases lying between them. Germline V gene sequence: CDR1 MNHEY, CDR2 SVGAGI. The CDR3 has 11 residues. CDR3 region: CASKKGVVAFF. CDR3 bases: TGTGCCAGCAAGAAGGGGGTAGTGGCTTTCTTT.

The chain employs TRBV9 and TRBJ1-2; 7 nucleotides align to TRBD1. V shed 4 bases and J 8 bases; nucleotides not matched to a gene: 11. This CDR3 contains 14 residues. Germline V gene lookup returns CDR1 SGDLS and CDR2 YYNGEE. CDR3 protein: CASSPWDSRRGYTF. DNA of the CDR3: TGTGCCAGCAGCCCCTGGGACAGTCGGCGCGGCTACACCTTC.

This clonotype turned up a few times. The V call is TRBV6-6, the J call TRBJ2-2; 7 nucleotides align to TRBD2. CDR3 length: 15 residues. The V segment lost 0 bases and the J segment 4 bases; nucleotides outside the gene matches: 2. In germline, CDR1 is MNHNY, CDR2 SVGAGI (reference sequence). Here the CDR3 DNA reads TGTGCCAGCAGTTACTCAGGGAGGGGCACCGGGGAGCTGTTTTTT. Its protein is CASSYSGRGTGELFF.

The chain uses TRBV3-1 and TRBJ2-6; D call uncertain. There are 14 residues in the CDR3. The V end was cut by 4 bases, the J end by 0 bases, with 4 bases between. Germline CDR1 and CDR2: LGHDT and YNNKEL (reference sequence). CDR3 region: CASSRPSGANVLTF. For the CDR3, the DNA is TGTGCCAGCAGCCGGCCCTCTGGGGCCAACGTCCTGACTTTC.

This clonotype was seen ten or more times. The CDR3: CASRRGGLETQYF. Written as DNA, the CDR3 is TGTGCCAGCCGGAGGGGGGGTTTGGAGACCCAGTACTTC. The rearrangement links TRBV6-5 to TRBJ2-5; tentatively, D is TRBD2 (7 bases). Germline V gene data show CDR1 as MNHEY and CDR2 as SVGAGI. V lost 8 bases and J lost 5, with 15 bases in between. This CDR3 has 13 residues.

This clonotype was seen just once. The chain couples TRBV4-1 to TRBJ2-3, with D perhaps TRBD2 (5 bases). Trimming shortened V by 6 bases and J by 0 bases, and 16 bases separated the two germline ends. In germline, CDR1 is MGHRA, CDR2 YSYEKL. There are 16 residues in the CDR3. The CDR3 reads CASRRTSGVSTDTQYF. Here the CDR3 DNA reads TGCGCCAGCAGGAGGACTTCTGGGGTTAGCACAGATACGCAGTATTTT.

Concerning this clonotype itself: A much larger clone sits a single nucleotide away, making a read error possible. The chain links TRBV5-5 to TRBJ2-5; D possibly uses TRBD1 or TRBD2 (5 bases each). Trimming stripped 4 bases from V and 11 bases from J, with 21 bases between. Germline V gives CDR1 SGHKS, CDR2 YYEKEE (reference sequence). The CDR3 is made up of 14 amino acids. CDR3 in amino acids: CASSVGDLYNEQYF. In DNA, the CDR3 is TGTGCCAGCAGCGTGGGGGACCTATACAATGAGCAGTACTTC.

This clonotype was counted a few times. The chain is built from TRBV29-1 and TRBJ1-4; 8 bases line up with TRBD1. The CDR3 contains 15 residues. V gave up 7 bases and J gave up 5 bases; unmatched junction bases: 12. Per the germline V gene, CDR1 is SQVTM and CDR2 is ANQGSEA. In DNA form, the CDR3 reads TGCAGCGCCGTGAAAGGACAGGGACAAAATGAAAAACTGTTTTTT. This sequence encodes CSAVKGQGQNEKLFF.

The gene calls are TRBV6-5 and TRBJ2-3; D unresolved. Trimming removed 4 bases at V and 2 bases at J, with 16 bases between. Germline V CDR1 and CDR2: MNHEY, SVGAGI. CDR3 size: 16 residues. The CDR3 DNA follows: TGTGCCAGCAGTTTTAACGCCCGGAGTTCCACAGATACGCAGTATTTT. Protein product: CASSFNARSSTDTQYF.

There are a few counts of this clonotype. V is TRBV30 and J is TRBJ2-6; D is ambiguous. Germline V gene sequence: CDR1 GTSNPN, CDR2 SVGIG (reference sequence). There are 14 residues in the CDR3. With 4 bases removed from V and 0 bases from J, the gap between germline ends came to 7 bases. CDR3 in amino acids: CAWTLISGANVLTF. The CDR3 DNA reads as TGTGCCTGGACTCTGATCTCTGGGGCCAACGTCCTGACTTTC.

The table lists this clonotype with a few counts. The chain carries TRBV5-1 and TRBJ2-5; no clear D gene. This CDR3 is 13 amino acids long. Germline V CDR1 and CDR2: SGHRS, YFSETQ. Trimming removed 3 bases at V and 4 bases at J, with 10 bases between. The CDR3 bases are TGCGCCAGCAGCTCCCCTACGGGAGAGACCCAGTACTTC. Translating it yields CASSSPTGETQYF.

In its sample, this clonotype was seen a few times. The chain recombines TRBV20-1 with TRBJ2-7; perhaps TRBD2 as D (7 bases). CDR1 is DFQATT and CDR2 is SNEGSKA in the germline V gene (reference sequence). V shed 6 bases and J shed 6 bases, with 18 bases lying between them. This CDR3 is built from 13 residues. The DNA of the CDR3 is TGCAGTGCCGAGATGGGGGCGGGGGCCGAGCAGTACTTC. Protein product: CSAEMGAGAEQYF.

The rearrangement links TRBV24-1 to TRBJ2-4; 8 nucleotides line up with TRBD2. The last part of the DNA fits TRBJ2-5 better; the J call may be wrong. The germline gives CDR1 KGHDR, CDR2 SFDVKD. The CDR3 extends over 15 amino acids. CDR3 bases: TGTGCCACCAGTGATCGCGGGGGGAAAGGGGGGACCCAGTACTTC. As protein: CATSDRGGKGGTQYF.

This clonotype occurred a few times. The chain uses TRBV29-1 and TRBJ2-7, with D perhaps matching TRBD1 (5 bases). From germline, CDR1 is SQVTM and CDR2 ANQGSEA. The ends were cut back, 4 bases at V and 6 bases at J, with 19 bases in the middle. CDR3 size: 14 residues. The CDR3 region is CSVVHSGRVGEQYF. The DNA of the CDR3 is TGCAGCGTTGTTCATTCGGGCAGGGTAGGCGAGCAGTACTTC.

The CDR3 loop reads CASSLAGVNGEQFF. CDR3 in DNA: TGTGCCAGCAGTTTAGCGGGGGTGAACGGTGAGCAGTTCTTC. This chain joins TRBV6-2 or TRBV6-3 and TRBJ2-1; 9 bases fit TRBD2. This CDR3 has 14 amino acids. The junction had 7 bases not matched to a gene; V was cut back by 4 bases and J by 9 bases. CDR1 is MNHEY and CDR2 is SVGEGT in the germline V gene.

The CDR3 nucleotides are TGTGCCAGCAGCTTAGCGCCAGGGGCCAACGAGCAGTACTTC. This encodes CASSLAPGANEQYF. This chain links TRBV7-2 with TRBJ2-7, with D possibly matching TRBD1 (6 bases). CDR3 size: 14 residues. CDR1 is SGHTA and CDR2 is FQGNSA in the germline V gene. The germline V and J ends were trimmed by 0 bases and 5 bases, with 11 bases remaining between them.

CDR3 amino acids: CAISAGSAYGYTF. As DNA, the CDR3 is TGTGCCATCAGTGCCGGGTCGGCTTATGGCTACACCTTC. The chain joins TRBV10-3 to TRBJ1-2; D is unclear. The germline V and J ends were trimmed by 4 bases and 5 bases, with 11 bases remaining between them. The CDR3 totals 13 residues. CDR1 and CDR2 from the germline V gene are ENHRY and SYGVKD.

V and J are TRBV20-1 and TRBJ1-5, with 9 bases aligning to TRBD1. The CDR3 runs 14 residues. Germline V CDR1 and CDR2: DFQATT, SNEGSKA (reference sequence). Unmatched junction bases numbered 4, after V lost 6 bases and J lost 1 base. CDR3 coding DNA: TGCAGTGCCCAACAGGGGGCAAGCAATCAGCCCCAGCATTTT. Residues: CSAQQGASNQPQHF.

The CDR3 loop is CSASVPSGTYEQYF. The CDR3 DNA reads TGCAGTGCTAGCGTTCCTAGCGGTACCTACGAGCAGTACTTC. The J gene is TRBJ2-7, the V gene TRBV20-1; 7 bases are shared with TRBD2. Germline V gene lookup returns CDR1 DFQATT and CDR2 SNEGSKA (reference sequence). This CDR3 is 14 amino acids long. The junction had 7 bases not matched to a gene; V was cut back by 3 bases and J by 2 bases.

In this sample, this clonotype turned up a few times. This chain connects TRBV6-8 to TRBJ2-5, with 8 bases identical to TRBD2. The CDR3 runs 14 residues. Trimming at V came to 6 bases and at J to 5 bases, leaving 8 bases not matched to a gene. Germline CDR1 is MNHGY and CDR2 is SAAAGT. The CDR3 here is CASSPGLACETQYF. The CDR3 DNA sequence: TGTGCCAGCAGCCCTGGACTAGCCTGTGAGACCCAGTACTTC.